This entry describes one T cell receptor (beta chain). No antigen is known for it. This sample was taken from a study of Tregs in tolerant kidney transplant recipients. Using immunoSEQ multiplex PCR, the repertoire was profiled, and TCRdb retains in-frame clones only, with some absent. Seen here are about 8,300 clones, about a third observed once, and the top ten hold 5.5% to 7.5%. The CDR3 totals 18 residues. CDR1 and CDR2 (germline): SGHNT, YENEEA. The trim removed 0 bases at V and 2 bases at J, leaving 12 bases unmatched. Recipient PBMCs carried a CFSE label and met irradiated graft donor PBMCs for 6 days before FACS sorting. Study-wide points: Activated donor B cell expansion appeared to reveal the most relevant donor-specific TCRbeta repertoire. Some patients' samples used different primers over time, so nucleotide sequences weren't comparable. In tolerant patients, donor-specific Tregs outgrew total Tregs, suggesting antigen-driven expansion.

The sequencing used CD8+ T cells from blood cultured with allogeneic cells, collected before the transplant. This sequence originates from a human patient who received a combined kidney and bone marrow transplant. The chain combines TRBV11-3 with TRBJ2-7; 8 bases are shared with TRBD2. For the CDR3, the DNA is TGTGCCAGCAGCTTAGATCACATCGGAAAAGCGGGGGCCTACGAGCAGTACTTC. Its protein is CASSLDHIGKAGAYEQYF.